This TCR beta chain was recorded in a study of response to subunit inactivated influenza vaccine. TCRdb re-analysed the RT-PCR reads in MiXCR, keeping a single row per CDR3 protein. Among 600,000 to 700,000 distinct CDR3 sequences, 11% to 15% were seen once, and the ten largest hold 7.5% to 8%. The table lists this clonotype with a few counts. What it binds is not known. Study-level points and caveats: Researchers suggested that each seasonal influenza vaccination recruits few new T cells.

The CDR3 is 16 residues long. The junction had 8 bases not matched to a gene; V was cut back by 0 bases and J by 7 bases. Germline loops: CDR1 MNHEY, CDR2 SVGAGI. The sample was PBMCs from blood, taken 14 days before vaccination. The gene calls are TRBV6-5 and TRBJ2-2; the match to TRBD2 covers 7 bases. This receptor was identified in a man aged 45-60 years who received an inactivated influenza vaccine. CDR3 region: CASSYSRWGGNGELFF. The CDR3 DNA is TGTGCCAGCAGTTACTCAAGATGGGGGGGGAACGGGGAGCTGTTTTTT.